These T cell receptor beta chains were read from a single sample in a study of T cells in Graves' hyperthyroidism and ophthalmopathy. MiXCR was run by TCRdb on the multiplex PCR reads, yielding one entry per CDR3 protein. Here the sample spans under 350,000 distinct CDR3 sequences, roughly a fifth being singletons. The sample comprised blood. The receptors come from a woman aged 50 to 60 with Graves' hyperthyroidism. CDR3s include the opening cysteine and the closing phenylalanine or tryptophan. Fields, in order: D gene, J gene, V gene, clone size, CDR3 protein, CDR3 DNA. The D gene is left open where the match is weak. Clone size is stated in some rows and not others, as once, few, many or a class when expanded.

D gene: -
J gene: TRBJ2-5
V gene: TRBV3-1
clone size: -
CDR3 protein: CASTVDGGSRETQYF
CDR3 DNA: TGTGCCAGCACCGTAGACGGGGGTAGCCGCGAGACCCAGTACTTC

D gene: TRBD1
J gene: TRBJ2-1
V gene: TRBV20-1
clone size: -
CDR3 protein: CSARDSGTGLQNEQFF
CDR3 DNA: TGCAGTGCTAGAGATTCCGGGACAGGGTTGCAAAATGAGCAGTTCTTC

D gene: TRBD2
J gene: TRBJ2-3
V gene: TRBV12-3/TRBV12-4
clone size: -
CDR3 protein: CASSQTSGRVTDTQYF
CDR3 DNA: TGTGCCAGCAGCCAGACTAGCGGGAGAGTTACAGATACGCAGTATTTT

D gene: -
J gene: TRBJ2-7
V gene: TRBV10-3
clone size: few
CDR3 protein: CAISETWEQYF
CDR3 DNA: TGTGCCATCAGTGAGACCTGGGAGCAGTACTTC

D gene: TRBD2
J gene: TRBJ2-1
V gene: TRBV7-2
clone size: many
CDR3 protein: CASSLLAGGNEQFF
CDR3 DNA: TGTGCCAGCAGCCTATTAGCGGGAGGAAATGAGCAGTTCTTC

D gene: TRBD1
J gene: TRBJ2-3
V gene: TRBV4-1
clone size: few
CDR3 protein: CASSQEGRGPDTQYF
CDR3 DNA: TGCGCCAGCAGCCAAGAGGGAAGGGGGCCAGATACGCAGTATTTT

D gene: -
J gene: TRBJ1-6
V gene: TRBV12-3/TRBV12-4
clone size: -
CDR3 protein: CASTDSNPPLHF
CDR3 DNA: TGTGCCAGCACCGACAGTAATCCACCCCTCCACTTT

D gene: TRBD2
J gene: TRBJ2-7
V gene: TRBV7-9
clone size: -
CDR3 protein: CASSLVAGGPNEQYF
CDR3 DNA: TGTGCCAGCAGCTTAGTAGCGGGGGGGCCGAATGAGCAGTACTTC

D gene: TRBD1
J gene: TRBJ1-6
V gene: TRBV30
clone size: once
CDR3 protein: CAWSDRGFSPLHF
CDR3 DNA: TGTGCCTGGAGTGACAGGGGTTTTTCACCCCTCCACTTT

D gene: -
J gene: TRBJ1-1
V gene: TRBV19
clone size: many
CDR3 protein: CASSIRGSGRNTEAFF
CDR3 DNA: TGTGCCAGTAGTATACGAGGATCTGGGAGGAACACTGAAGCTTTCTTT

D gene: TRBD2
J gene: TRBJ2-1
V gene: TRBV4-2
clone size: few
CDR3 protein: CASSQGSSGGHYNEQFF
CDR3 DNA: TGTGCCAGCAGCCAAGGGTCTAGCGGGGGGCACTACAATGAGCAGTTCTTC

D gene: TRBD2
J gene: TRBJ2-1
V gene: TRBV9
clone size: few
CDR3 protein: CASSADLGLAPYNEQFF
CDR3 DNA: TGCGCCAGCAGCGCAGATTTAGGACTAGCCCCCTACAATGAGCAGTTCTTC

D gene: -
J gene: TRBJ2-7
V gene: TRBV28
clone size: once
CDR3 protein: CASSSPPTEQYF
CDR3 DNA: TGTGCCAGCAGTTCCCCCCCGACAGAGCAGTACTTC

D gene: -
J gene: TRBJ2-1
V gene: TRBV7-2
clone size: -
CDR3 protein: CASSLEVQTTYNEQFF
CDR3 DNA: TGTGCCAGCAGCTTAGAAGTACAGACCACCTACAATGAGCAGTTCTTC

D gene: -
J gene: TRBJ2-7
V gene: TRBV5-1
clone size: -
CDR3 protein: CASSYSDGEQYF
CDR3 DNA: TGCGCCAGCAGTTACAGCGACGGGGAGCAGTACTTC

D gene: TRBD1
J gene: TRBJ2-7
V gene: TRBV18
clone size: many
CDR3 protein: CASSRTGGLYEQYF
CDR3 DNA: TGTGCCAGCTCACGAACAGGGGGCCTGTACGAGCAGTACTTC

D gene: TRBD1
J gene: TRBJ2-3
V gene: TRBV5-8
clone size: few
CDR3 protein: CASSRDRGPSSDTQYF
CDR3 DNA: TGTGCCAGCAGCCGCGACAGGGGGCCTTCATCAGATACGCAGTATTTT

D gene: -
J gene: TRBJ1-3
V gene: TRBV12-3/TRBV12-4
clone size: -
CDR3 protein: CASSSGFVNTIYF
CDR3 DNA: TGTGCCAGCAGTTCAGGGTTTGTAAACACCATATATTTT

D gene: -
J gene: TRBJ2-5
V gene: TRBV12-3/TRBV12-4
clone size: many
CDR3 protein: CASRPPGEETQYF
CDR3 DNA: TGTGCCAGCAGGCCCCCGGGGGAAGAGACCCAGTACTTC

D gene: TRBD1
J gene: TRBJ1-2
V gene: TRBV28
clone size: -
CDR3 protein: CATRTGGLYGYTF
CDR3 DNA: TGTGCCACAAGGACAGGGGGGCTCTATGGCTACACCTTC

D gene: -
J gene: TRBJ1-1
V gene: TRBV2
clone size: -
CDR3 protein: CASSPRYLNTEAFF
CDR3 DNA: TGTGCCAGCAGCCCCCGGTACCTGAACACTGAAGCTTTCTTT

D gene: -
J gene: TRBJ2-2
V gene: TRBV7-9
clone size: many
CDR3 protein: CASRRQDPGELFF
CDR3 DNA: TGTGCCAGCAGACGACAGGATCCCGGGGAGCTGTTTTTT

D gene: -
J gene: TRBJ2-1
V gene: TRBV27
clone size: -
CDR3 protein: CATGRDLLNNEQFF
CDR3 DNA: TGTGCCACCGGTCGGGACCTACTAAACAATGAGCAGTTCTTC

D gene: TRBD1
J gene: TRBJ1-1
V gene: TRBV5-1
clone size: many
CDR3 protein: CASSFTTGARNTEAFF
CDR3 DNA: TGCGCCAGCAGCTTTACAACAGGGGCGAGGAACACTGAAGCTTTCTTT

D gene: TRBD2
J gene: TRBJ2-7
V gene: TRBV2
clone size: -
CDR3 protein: CASRLSGMNYEQYF
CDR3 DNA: TGTGCCAGCAGACTTAGCGGGATGAACTACGAGCAGTACTTC

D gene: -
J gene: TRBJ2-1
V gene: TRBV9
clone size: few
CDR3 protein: CASSVVGGNSYNEQFF
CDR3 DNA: TGTGCCAGCAGCGTAGTAGGGGGGAACTCCTACAATGAGCAGTTCTTC

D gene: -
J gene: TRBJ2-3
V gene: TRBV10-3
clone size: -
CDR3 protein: CAISESGRLYF
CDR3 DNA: TGTGCCATCAGTGAGTCGGGACGCCTGTATTTT

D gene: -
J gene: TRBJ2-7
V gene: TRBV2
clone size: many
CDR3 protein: CASMGWNYEQYF
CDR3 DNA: TGTGCCAGCATGGGTTGGAACTACGAGCAGTACTTC

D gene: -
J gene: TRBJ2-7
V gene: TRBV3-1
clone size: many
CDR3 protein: CASSRRLATHEQYF
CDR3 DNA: TGTGCCAGCAGCCGGCGGCTAGCGACCCACGAGCAGTACTTC

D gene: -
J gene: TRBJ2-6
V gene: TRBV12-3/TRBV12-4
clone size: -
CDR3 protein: CASSPGGEGANVLTF
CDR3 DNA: TGTGCCAGCAGCCCCGGGGGTGAAGGGGCCAACGTCCTGACTTTC

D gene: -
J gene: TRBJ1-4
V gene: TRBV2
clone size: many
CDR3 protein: CASRERGVTRNEKLFF
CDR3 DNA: TGTGCCAGCAGGGAGAGAGGGGTAACTCGGAATGAAAAACTGTTTTTT

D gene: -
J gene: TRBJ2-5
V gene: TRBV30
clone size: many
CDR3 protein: CAWSPRGVGTETQYF
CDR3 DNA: TGTGCCTGGAGTCCCCGAGGAGTAGGGACGGAGACCCAGTACTTC

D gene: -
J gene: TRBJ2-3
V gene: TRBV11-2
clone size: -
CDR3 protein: CASSYWGRNTDTQYF
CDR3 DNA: TGTGCCAGCAGCTACTGGGGGAGAAACACAGATACGCAGTATTTT

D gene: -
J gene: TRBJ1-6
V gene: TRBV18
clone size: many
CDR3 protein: CASSRDNSPLHF
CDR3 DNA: TGTGCCAGCTCACGAGATAATTCACCCCTCCACTTT

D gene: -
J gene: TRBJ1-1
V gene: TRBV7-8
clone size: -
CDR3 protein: CASSSPRADNTEAFF
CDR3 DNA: TGTGCCAGCAGCTCCCCTAGGGCGGACAACACTGAAGCTTTCTTT

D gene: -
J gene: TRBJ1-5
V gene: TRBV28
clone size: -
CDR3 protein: CASIESRGGLNQPQHF
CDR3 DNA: TGTGCCAGCATTGAAAGTAGGGGAGGGCTCAATCAGCCCCAGCATTTT

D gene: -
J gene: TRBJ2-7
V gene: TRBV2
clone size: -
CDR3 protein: CASSLDRGDGSYEQYF
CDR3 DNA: TGTGCCAGCAGCTTAGATCGAGGGGACGGTTCCTACGAGCAGTACTTC

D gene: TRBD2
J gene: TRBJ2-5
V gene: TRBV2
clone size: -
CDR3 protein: CASSPSGGGRETQYF
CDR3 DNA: TGTGCCAGCAGTCCCTCGGGCGGGGGGCGAGAGACCCAGTACTTC

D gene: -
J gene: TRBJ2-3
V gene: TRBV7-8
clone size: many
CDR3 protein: CASRDPRRTDTQYF
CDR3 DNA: TGTGCCAGCAGGGACCCTAGGCGCACAGATACGCAGTATTTT

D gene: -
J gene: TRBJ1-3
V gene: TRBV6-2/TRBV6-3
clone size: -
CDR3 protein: CASRPFVNSGNTIYF
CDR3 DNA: TGTGCCAGCAGACCTTTCGTTAATTCTGGAAACACCATATATTTT

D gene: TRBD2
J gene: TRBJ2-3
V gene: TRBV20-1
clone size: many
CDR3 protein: CSARSGSGPDTQYF
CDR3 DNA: TGCAGTGCCAGGAGCGGGAGTGGCCCAGATACGCAGTATTTT

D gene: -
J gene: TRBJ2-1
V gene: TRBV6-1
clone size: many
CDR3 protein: CASSERSNEQFF
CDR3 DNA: TGTGCCAGCAGTGAAAGGAGTAATGAGCAGTTCTTC